These 12 T cell receptor beta chains share one sample of origin, sequenced in a study of shared clonotypes between healthy human individuals. Measured with immunoSEQ multiplex PCR; TCRdb has only the in-frame clones, and not every one. The table records over a million clones, more than 75% of them present only once. The sample comprised memory CD4+ T cells from PBMCs. The subset was: CD45RA-negative fraction. Receptors were obtained from a man aged 18 to 29 in good health. Some clones in this sample may be carry-over from other donors' samples.

V and J are TRBV7-9 and TRBJ1-1; the D is unclear. This CDR3 is 13 amino acids long. Germline V lookup: CDR1 SEHNR, CDR2 FQNEAQ (reference sequence). With 2 bases removed from V and 1 base from J, the gap between germline ends came to 5 bases. The CDR3 sequence: CASSLNWNTEAFF. The CDR3, as DNA: TGTGCCAGCAGCTTAAATTGGAACACTGAAGCTTTCTTT.

This chain links TRBV9 with TRBJ2-1; 9 nucleotides line up with TRBD2. CDR3 length equals 15 residues. Germline values: CDR1 SGDLS, CDR2 YYNGEE. After removal of 3 bases from V and 3 bases from J, the junction contained 4 bases not matched to a gene. The CDR3 sequence is CASSGSGRGYNEQFF. CDR3 in DNA: TGTGCCAGCAGCGGTAGCGGGAGAGGCTACAATGAGCAGTTCTTC.

The gene calls are TRBV20-1 and TRBJ2-2; TRBD1 agrees at 8 bases. This CDR3 spans 11 amino acids. Germline values: CDR1 DFQATT, CDR2 SNEGSKA (reference sequence). The CDR3 DNA is TGCAGCGGGGACAGGAGAGGGGAGCTGTTTTTT. It codes for CSGDRRGELFF.

The chain employs TRBV12-2 and TRBJ2-2. TRBV12-2 has pseudogene status. The CDR3 sequence is 16 residues long. DNA of the CDR3: TGTGCACCCTTGGGTTTGGGGGGCGTGGACACCGGGGAGCTGTTTTTT. Translating it yields CAPLGLGGVDTGELFF.

The chain combines TRBV28 with TRBJ1-1, with 10 bases aligning to TRBD1. Germline V gene sequence: CDR1 MDHEN, CDR2 SYDVKM. V lost 7 bases, J lost 0 bases, and 14 bases stayed unmatched. The CDR3 length is 18 residues. This CDR3 reads CASNPGGTGAFMNTEAFF. DNA for the CDR3: TGTGCCAGCAACCCAGGAGGGACAGGGGCATTTATGAACACTGAAGCTTTCTTT.

To note about this clone: The same CDR3 can be traced to other DNA sequences in this sample. The chain links TRBV29-1 to TRBJ1-1; D uncertain. Trimming shortened V by 1 base and J by 0 bases, and 6 bases separated the two germline ends. This CDR3 is built from 13 residues. The germline CDR1 and CDR2 sequences are SQVTM and ANQGSEA. CDR3 sequence: CSVEGRMNTEAFF. CDR3 coding DNA: TGCAGCGTTGAAGGGCGGATGAACACTGAAGCTTTCTTT. Complete variable domain (other parts from reference TRBV29-1 and TRBJ1-1): SAVISQKPSRDICQRGTSLTIQCQVDSQVTMMFWYRQQPGQSLTLIATANQGSEATYESGFVIDKFPISRPNLTFSTLTVSNMSPEDSSIYLCSVEGRMNTEAFFGQGTRLTVV.

This clone occurred a few times. The chain couples TRBV29-1 to TRBJ1-2, with D possibly matching TRBD1 (6 bases). V was shortened by 4 bases and J by 0 bases, with 9 bases between the two germline ends. CDR3 size: 13 residues. Germline V gene lookup returns CDR1 SQVTM and CDR2 ANQGSEA. The CDR3, as DNA: TGCAGCGTTGGACAGGAAGCTAACTATGGCTACACCTTC. Its protein product is CSVGQEANYGYTF.

The chain uses TRBV7-2 and TRBJ2-1, with D unresolved. Germline-derived CDR1 and CDR2 are SGHTA and FQGNSA. CDR3 length equals 16 residues. V lost 2 bases to trimming and J lost 2 bases, with 13 bases between them. This CDR3 reads CASSLRSGFTYNEQFF. The DNA of the CDR3 is TGTGCCAGCAGCTTACGGTCCGGGTTTACCTACAATGAGCAGTTCTTC.

J is TRBJ2-3 and V is TRBV6-6; no firm D call. The CDR3 runs to 14 residues. Germline CDR1 reads MNHNY; CDR2 reads SVGAGI (reference sequence). V lost 4 bases and J lost 4, with 12 bases in between. As DNA, the CDR3 is TGTGCCAGCAGTTTCACCTCCTCGGCAGATACGCAGTATTTT. Translated, it gives CASSFTSSADTQYF.

The chain combines TRBV2 with TRBJ2-5, with D possibly being TRBD2 (6 bases). Germline CDR1 SNHLY, CDR2 FYNNEI. The V end was cut by 5 bases, the J end by 7 bases, with 8 bases between. The CDR3 is made up of 11 amino acids. CDR3 protein: CASSNGGTQYF. The CDR3 DNA follows: TGTGCCAGCAGTAACGGGGGGACCCAGTACTTC. Combining the CDR3 with reference TRBV2 and TRBJ2-5 gives the whole variable domain EPEVTQTPSHQVTQMGQEVILRCVPISNHLYFYWYRQILGQKVEFLVSFYNNEISEKSEIFDDQFSVERPDGSNFTLKIRSTKLEDSAMYFCASSNGGTQYFGPGTRLLVL.

V and J are TRBV9 and TRBJ1-3; D gene unclear. CDR1 and CDR2 (germline): SGDLS, YYNGEE. The V gene lost 0 bases and the J gene lost 4 bases, with 8 bases spanning the gap. The CDR3 totals 14 residues. CDR3 sequence reads: CASSVGVTGNTIYF. CDR3 coding DNA: TGTGCCAGCAGCGTAGGAGTTACAGGAAACACCATATATTTT. The full variable domain, with the rest looked up from reference TRBV9 and TRBJ1-3, is DSGVTQTPKHLITATGQRVTLRCSPRSGDLSVYWYQQSLDQGLQFLIQYYNGEERAKGNILERFSAQQFPDLHSELNLSSLELGDSALYFCASSVGVTGNTIYFGEGSWLTVV.

V is TRBV13 and J is TRBJ2-7; 9 bases fit TRBD1. The CDR3 extends over 14 amino acids. V trimming: 3 bases; J trimming: 5 bases; junction bases outside the gene matches: 5. Germline V gives CDR1 PRHDT, CDR2 FYEKMQ (reference sequence). The CDR3 here is CASSLRTGVHEQYF. The DNA of the CDR3 is TGTGCCAGCAGCTTGAGGACAGGGGTCCACGAGCAGTACTTC.